The clone carrying this T cell receptor (beta chain) was seen only once. Its antigen is unknown. The sample comes from a study of shared clonotypes between healthy human individuals. Looking at the study overall: CD8 memory received one plate per donor, CD8 naive two, CD4 memory three and CD4 naive three. Study observations and caveats: Memory subsets had estimated richness that was generally smaller than that of naive subsets.

Terminally differentiated effector memory CD45RA+ cells were left out of the naive CD8 fraction, which was CD45RO-negative and positively selected for CCR7. The deep-level immunoSEQ assay was used. Over several immunoSEQ plates, each subset's genomic DNA was distributed in even portions. Data came from immunoSEQ multiplex PCR; TCRdb stores just in-frame clones and leaves some out. The profile covers some 800,000 clones, with approximately 92% appearing a single time and approximately 25% taken by the ten largest. Unmatched junction bases numbered 4, after V lost 3 bases and J lost 2 bases. CDR1 SQVTM and CDR2 ANQGSEA come from the germline V gene. The CDR3 covers 14 residues.

The sample consisted of naive CD8+ T cells sorted from blood. The chain employs TRBV29-1 and TRBJ2-7; 10 nucleotides match TRBD1. The source is a man under 40 in good health. The CDR3 is CSVEGQGSTYEQYF. CDR3 sequence (DNA): TGCAGCGTTGAGGGACAGGGGTCAACCTACGAGCAGTACTTC.